These 31 T cell receptor beta chains were all obtained from the same sample, sequenced in a study of response to subunit inactivated influenza vaccine. TCRdb called the RT-PCR reads again in MiXCR, with one record for every CDR3 protein. This sample has about 540,000 distinct CDR3 sequences; roughly a quarter occur once, and the top ten carry around 2.8%. The sample also formed part of further work on T cells expressing NK-cell markers. This second study says: Libraries used 5'RACE template switching adding universal primer site and UMIs.

This specimen was CD4+ T cells sorted from PBMCs, taken 12 days after vaccination. Receptors originate from a man aged 50 or older who received an inactivated influenza vaccine.

The chain combines TRBV25-1 with TRBJ1-1; a weak D match, TRBD1 (6 bases). This CDR3 has 14 amino acids. V lost 5 bases and J lost 6, with 16 bases in between. The germline CDR1 and CDR2 sequences are MGHDK and SYGVNS. The CDR3 protein is CASSSTGSVAEAFF. The CDR3 nucleotides read TGTGCCAGCAGTTCCACAGGGTCCGTGGCTGAAGCTTTCTTT.

In its sample, this clonotype was seen a few times. The rearrangement joins TRBV7-8 to TRBJ1-2; possibly TRBD1 for D (5 bases). CDR1 is SGHVS, CDR2 FQNEAQ, per germline. The germline V and J ends were trimmed by 0 bases and 0 bases, with 8 bases remaining between them. The CDR3 totals 15 residues. The CDR3 loop is CASSLAGGANYGYTF. As DNA, the CDR3 is TGTGCCAGCAGCTTAGCGGGGGGGGCTAACTATGGCTACACCTTC.

This chain connects TRBV7-2 to TRBJ2-5, with 12 nucleotides matching TRBD2. This CDR3 region has 16 residues. Germline CDR1 reads SGHTA; CDR2 reads FQGNSA. Trimming at V came to 5 bases and at J to 1 base, leaving 5 bases not matched to a gene. The CDR3: CASSPSSGRVQETQYF. The CDR3 DNA sequence: TGTGCCAGCAGCCCCTCTAGCGGGAGGGTCCAAGAGACCCAGTACTTC.

This clonotype was detected a few times. V usage is TRBV20-1 and J usage is TRBJ2-3; 9 positions agree with TRBD2. The V segment lost 5 bases and the J segment 2 bases; nucleotides outside the gene matches: 11. From germline, CDR1 is DFQATT and CDR2 SNEGSKA (reference sequence). This CDR3 has 16 amino acids. In nucleotides, the CDR3 is TGCAGTGCTTCCCTTCTGCGGGGGGGATACACAGATACGCAGTATTTT. Its translation: CSASLLRGGYTDTQYF.

This clonotype was seen just once. The chain employs TRBV5-1 and TRBJ2-7; 8 bases agree with TRBD1. Trimming at V came to 4 bases and at J to 3 bases, leaving 6 bases not matched to a gene. Germline CDR1 SGHRS, CDR2 YFSETQ. This CDR3 comprises 14 residues. The CDR3 nucleotides read TGCGCCAGCAGCAATGACAGGGGAAGCTACGAGCAGTACTTC. This codes for CASSNDRGSYEQYF.

The gene calls are TRBV7-2 and TRBJ2-7, with D uncertain. Germline-derived CDR1 and CDR2 are SGHTA and FQGNSA. V lost 5 bases, J lost 1 base, and 9 bases lay in between. CDR3 length: 13 amino acids. The CDR3 DNA reads as TGTGCCAGCAGCCTCGCTTGGTCCTACGAGCAGTACTTC. Amino acids: CASSLAWSYEQYF.

This clonotype was observed a few times. V and J are TRBV12-3 or TRBV12-4 and TRBJ2-7; D remains ambiguous. With 3 bases removed from V and 3 bases from J, the gap between germline ends came to 15 bases. The CDR3 runs to 15 residues. The CDR3 loop reads CASSLSLKNGYEQYF. The CDR3 bases are TGTGCCAGCAGTTTGAGTCTCAAGAACGGCTACGAGCAGTACTTC.

The rearrangement links TRBV5-4 to TRBJ2-2; TRBD2 agrees at 7 bases. J lost 5 bases, V lost 4 bases, and 11 bases had no gene match. This CDR3 comprises 16 residues. Germline V gene lookup returns CDR1 SGHNT and CDR2 YYREEE (reference sequence). The CDR3 loop reads CASSQGVGGSTGELFF. Written as DNA, the CDR3 is TGTGCCAGCAGCCAAGGAGTGGGAGGGAGTACCGGGGAGCTGTTTTTT.

CDR3 nucleotide sequence: TGTGCCAGCAGTTACTCGTTACAGGAACCGGGACTAGCGGGAGTATTCGGGGAGCTGTTTTTT. Translated: CASSYSLQEPGLAGVFGELFF. The rearrangement joins TRBV6-2 or TRBV6-3 to TRBJ2-2; TRBD2 matches at 14 bases. The ends lost 0 bases at V and 7 bases at J; junction bases unmatched: 16. Per germline, CDR1 MNHEY and CDR2 SVGEGT. CDR3 length equals 21 residues.

J is TRBJ1-2 and V is TRBV6-2 or TRBV6-3; D is undetermined. The CDR3 sequence is 16 residues long. Trimming removed 6 bases at V and 0 bases at J, with 17 bases between. Germline CDR1 and CDR2: MNHEY and SVGEGT. CDR3 sequence reads: CASRDHRTYTNYGYTF. CDR3 DNA sequence: TGTGCCAGCAGGGATCACCGGACCTATACTAACTATGGCTACACCTTC.

This clonotype was detected a few times. The rearrangement joins TRBV28 to TRBJ2-4; the D gene is possibly TRBD2 (7 bases). Trimming left V 7 bases short and J 3 bases short, with 16 bases between. The germline gives CDR1 MDHEN, CDR2 SYDVKM. The CDR3 spans 15 residues. The DNA of the CDR3 is TGTGCCAGCACCTTGGGGGGGCTTGTCAAAAACATTCAGTACTTC. It yields the protein CASTLGGLVKNIQYF. The whole variable domain, remainder taken from reference TRBV28 and TRBJ2-4, is DVKVTQSSRYLVKRTGEKVFLECVQDMDHENMFWYRQDPGLGLRLIYFSYDVKMKEKGDIPEGYSVSREKKERFSLILESASTNQTSMYLCASTLGGLVKNIQYFGAGTRLSVL.

This CDR3 is CASSFGQSPLAQHF. In DNA, the CDR3 is TGTGCCAGCAGTTTTGGGCAGAGTCCTTTGGCCCAGCATTTT. The rearrangement links TRBV12-3 or TRBV12-4 to TRBJ1-5; D uncertain. Trimming took 3 bases from V and 11 from J, leaving 17 bases between them. This CDR3 region has 14 residues.

The chain's CDR3 is CASSLSTGVSNQPQHF. The CDR3 DNA reads TGTGCCAGCAGCTTGTCCACAGGGGTGAGCAATCAGCCCCAGCATTTT. The chain employs TRBV7-2 and TRBJ1-5; 7 bases match TRBD1. Per germline, CDR1 SGHTA and CDR2 FQGNSA. This CDR3 contains 16 residues. Trimming at V came to 3 bases and at J to 1 base, leaving 6 bases not matched to a gene.

This chain connects TRBV6-1 to TRBJ2-5; 7 bases match TRBD2. The CDR3 is made up of 14 amino acids. The trim removed 6 bases at V and 2 bases at J, leaving 6 bases unmatched. Germline CDR1 MNHNS, CDR2 SASEGT. CDR3 protein: CASSRSGQQETQYF. The CDR3 region has the DNA TGTGCCAGCAGCCGTAGCGGGCAGCAAGAGACCCAGTACTTC.

This sequence joins TRBV19 and TRBJ2-7; the D gene is possibly TRBD1 (6 bases). The germline V and J ends were trimmed by 3 bases and 7 bases, with 19 bases remaining between them. There are 15 residues in the CDR3. Germline V gives CDR1 LNHDA, CDR2 SQIVND (reference sequence). The CDR3 nucleotides are TGTGCCAGTAGTATGAGTAGACAGGCCCGAGGAGAGCAGTACTTC. Translation gives CASSMSRQARGEQYF.

The chain employs TRBV6-2 or TRBV6-3 and TRBJ2-4; D is unresolved. In germline, CDR1 is MNHEY, CDR2 SVGEGT. The CDR3 covers 16 residues. V was shortened by 4 bases and J by 1 base, with 14 bases between the two germline ends. The CDR3 sequence is CASSWQWMGAKNIQYF. The CDR3, as DNA: TGTGCCAGCAGTTGGCAGTGGATGGGGGCCAAAAACATTCAGTACTTC.

This clonotype has ten or more counts. The chain combines TRBV6-5 with TRBJ1-2; tentatively, D is TRBD1 (6 bases). Trimming removed 2 bases from V and 8 bases from J, with 12 bases in between. This CDR3 has 13 residues. Germline CDR1 MNHEY, CDR2 SVGAGI. CDR3 in DNA: TGTGCCAGCAGTTACGGGCAGGGGCGCGGCTACACCTTC. The encoded protein is CASSYGQGRGYTF.

This clonotype was found a few times. The chain has TRBV7-8 and TRBJ2-7; D ambiguous. CDR3 size: 12 residues. V lost 2 bases and J lost 5, with 7 bases in between. Germline loops: CDR1 SGHVS, CDR2 FQNEAQ. CDR3 in DNA: TGTGCCAGCAGCTTAAGAGTCGACGAGCAGTACTTC. This encodes CASSLRVDEQYF.

The rearrangement uses TRBV20-1 and TRBJ1-6; weak D call: TRBD1 (6 bases). The CDR3 covers 16 residues. Germline V gene sequence: CDR1 DFQATT, CDR2 SNEGSKA (reference sequence). Trimming left V 5 bases short and J 1 base short, with 15 bases between. The CDR3 DNA follows: TGCAGTGCTCCGCTGACAGGAACATCCTATAATTCACCCCTCCACTTT. This translates into CSAPLTGTSYNSPLHF.

The CDR3 loop reads CASRAGQGKSSSYNEQFF. The DNA of the CDR3 is TGTGCCAGCAGAGCGGGACAGGGGAAATCGAGCTCCTACAATGAGCAGTTCTTC. The chain carries TRBV2 and TRBJ2-1; 10 nucleotides match TRBD1. The J segment lost 0 bases and the V segment lost 6 bases, leaving 11 bases of the junction unmatched. Germline lookup yields CDR1 SNHLY and CDR2 FYNNEI. The CDR3 sequence is 18 residues long.

This rearrangement joins TRBV20-1 to TRBJ2-2, with 9 bases matching TRBD2. The V gene's germline CDR1 is DFQATT and CDR2 SNEGSKA (reference sequence). This CDR3 comprises 14 residues. With 1 base clipped from V and 5 bases from J, the junction kept 2 bases outside the gene matches. CDR3 region: CSARGGGATGELFF. The CDR3 DNA sequence: TGCAGTGCTAGAGGCGGGGGGGCGACCGGGGAGCTGTTTTTT.

This clonotype was observed a few times. The chain couples TRBV29-1 to TRBJ2-7; 9 bases fit TRBD1. Germline V gene data show CDR1 as SQVTM and CDR2 as ANQGSEA. The ends lost 6 bases at V and 3 bases at J; junction bases unmatched: 6. The CDR3 has 13 residues. CDR3 region: CSVSTGQGYEQYF. Written as DNA, the CDR3 is TGCAGCGTAAGTACGGGACAGGGCTACGAGCAGTACTTC.

This clonotype was picked up a small number of times. This chain joins TRBV3-1 and TRBJ2-2; 7 bases are shared with TRBD1. V trimming: 0 bases; J trimming: 0 bases; junction bases outside the gene matches: 7. The CDR3 loop spans 18 amino acids. CDR1 LGHDT and CDR2 YNNKEL come from the germline V gene (reference sequence). CDR3 protein: CASSQDLKGTANTGELFF. CDR3 nucleotide sequence: TGTGCCAGCAGCCAAGATCTTAAAGGGACAGCGAACACCGGGGAGCTGTTTTTT. Full variable domain (rest looked up from reference TRBV3-1 and TRBJ2-2): DTAVSQTPKYLVTQMGNDKSIKCEQNLGHDTMYWYKQDSKKFLKIMFSYNNKELIINETVPNRFSPKSPDKAHLNLHINSLELGDSAVYFCASSQDLKGTANTGELFFGEGSRLTVL.

In this sample, this clonotype turned up many times. The genes are TRBV7-9 and TRBJ2-3; 8 bases match TRBD1. Germline CDR1 SEHNR, CDR2 FQNEAQ (reference sequence). V lost 5 bases, J lost 5 bases, and 9 bases stayed unmatched. The length of the CDR3 is 15 residues. CDR3 in amino acids: CASSANRGRKDTQYF. CDR3 in DNA: TGTGCCAGCAGCGCCAACAGGGGGAGGAAAGATACGCAGTATTTT. The variable domain in full, completed from reference TRBV7-9 and TRBJ2-3, reads DTGVSQNPRHKITKRGQNVTFRCDPISEHNRLYWYRQTLGQGPEFLTYFQNEAQLEKSRLLSDRFSAERPKGSFSTLEIQRTEQGDSAMYLCASSANRGRKDTQYFGPGTRLTVL.

This chain links TRBV24-1 with TRBJ2-1; D is uncertain. The CDR3 consists of 18 residues. Trimming shortened V by 4 bases and J by 0 bases, and 18 bases separated the two germline ends. The germline gives CDR1 KGHDR, CDR2 SFDVKD. CDR3 nucleotide sequence: TGTGCCACCAGTGAAATTTTGGGTCGGAATAGCTCCTACAATGAGCAGTTCTTC. This gives the protein CATSEILGRNSSYNEQFF.

This clonotype was detected a few times. The genes are TRBV20-1 and TRBJ2-1, with D perhaps TRBD2 (5 bases). This CDR3 has 14 amino acids. The germline V and J ends were trimmed by 0 bases and 10 bases, with 16 bases remaining between them. CDR1 and CDR2 (germline): DFQATT, SNEGSKA (reference sequence). CDR3 sequence reads: CSARDNFDYSEQFF. The CDR3 coding sequence is TGCAGTGCTAGAGACAACTTTGACTACTCAGAGCAGTTCTTC.

The chain recombines TRBV11-2 with TRBJ2-1; D is unclear. The germline V and J ends were trimmed by 5 bases and 12 bases, with 11 bases remaining between them. This CDR3 is built from 11 residues. Germline V lookup: CDR1 SGHAT, CDR2 FQNNGV. The CDR3 region has the DNA TGTGCCAGCAGCCCCGGTTTTACGCAGTTCTTC. Amino acid sequence: CASSPGFTQFF. Full variable domain (rest looked up from reference TRBV11-2 and TRBJ2-1): EAGVAQSPRYKIIEKRQSVAFWCNPISGHATLYWYQQILGQGPKLLIQFQNNGVVDDSQLPKDRFSAERLKGVDSTLKIQPAKLEDSAVYLCASSPGFTQFFGPGTRLTVL.

The chain recombines TRBV20-1 with TRBJ1-4; TRBD1 matches 9 bases. V trimming: 1 base; J trimming: 8 bases; junction bases outside the gene matches: 17. Germline V gene data show CDR1 as DFQATT and CDR2 as SNEGSKA (reference sequence). This CDR3 has 18 amino acids. CDR3 residues: CSARVRAPLTGGVEKLFF. CDR3 coding DNA: TGCAGTGCTAGAGTCCGCGCCCCCTTGACAGGGGGTGTCGAAAAACTGTTTTTT.

This chain links TRBV20-1 with TRBJ2-5; unclear D gene. The CDR3 consists of 15 residues. The V gene lost 3 bases and the J gene lost 2 bases, with 16 bases spanning the gap. Germline lookup yields CDR1 DFQATT and CDR2 SNEGSKA (reference sequence). CDR3 nucleotides: TGCAGTGCTAGGGGCCTCCTAATAACTCAAGAGACCCAGTACTTC. This encodes CSARGLLITQETQYF.

This clonotype was detected a few times. The V call is TRBV5-1, the J call TRBJ2-7; 9 nucleotides align to TRBD1. CDR3 length: 15 amino acids. V trimming: 4 bases; J trimming: 3 bases; junction bases outside the gene matches: 8. Germline CDR1 reads SGHRS; CDR2 reads YFSETQ. The CDR3 nucleotides read TGCGCCAGCAGCAAGGGACAGGGACAAGGCTACGAGCAGTACTTC. This codes for CASSKGQGQGYEQYF.

This chain links TRBV5-6 with TRBJ2-1, with 7 bases identical to TRBD2. Germline CDR1 is SGHDT and CDR2 is YYEEEE. The trim removed 4 bases at V and 7 bases at J, leaving 11 bases unmatched. The CDR3 extends over 15 amino acids. CDR3 sequence: CASSPGLVGGNEQFF. In DNA form, the CDR3 reads TGTGCCAGCAGCCCAGGACTAGTAGGCGGGAATGAGCAGTTCTTC.